This TCR beta chain was captured in a study of blood T cell repertoires in COVID-19. There are 17 residues in the CDR3. V shed 3 bases and J 7 bases; nucleotides not matched to a gene: 16. Germline lookup yields CDR1 SNHLY and CDR2 FYNNEI. The method was immunoSEQ multiplex PCR; TCRdb's version includes in-frame clones alone and lacks a portion of them. The sample lists some 85,000 clones, around three quarters occurring once. The chain joins TRBV2 to TRBJ2-3; 7 nucleotides match TRBD1. The source of this sequence is a woman over 75 with active or convalescent COVID-19. The specimen was peripheral blood. DNA for the CDR3: TGTGCCAGCAGTGAGAGGTTAAGAGGACAGGTGATGAATACGCAGTATTTT. Translated, it gives CASSERLRGQVMNTQYF.